This T cell receptor beta chain was sequenced during a study of untreated major depressive disorder. Each depressed patient was matched pairwise with a non-depressed control on sex, age, current smoking status and body mass index. Participants were all of European descent. Each donor gave about 30 ml of EDTA blood. This CDR3 has 15 amino acids. CDR1 MGHRA and CDR2 YSYEKL come from the germline V gene. V was trimmed by 4 bases and J by 2 bases, leaving 15 bases between them. Clones were sequenced by immunoSEQ multiplex PCR, and TCRdb holds only the in-frame ones, with some missing. The sample gives some 21,000 clones, roughly 86% of which show up once; about 5% is in the top ten.

Input material: CD4+ T cells from PBMCs. This chain joins TRBV4-1 and TRBJ2-7, with D possibly being TRBD2 (5 bases). The clonotype originates from a woman aged 30 to 39 in good health. CDR3 protein: CASSPAAGLTYEQYF. CDR3 DNA sequence: TGCGCCAGCAGCCCTGCTGCGGGCCTCACCTACGAGCAGTACTTC.